The entry that follows covers one T cell receptor beta chain sequence. These data belong to a study of a mutant IDH1 vaccine in newly diagnosed glioma. Study background: Receipt of radiotherapy, temozolomide, or both preceded the study, and most received both.

Time point: baseline, week 1 (first vaccination visit). The sample's treatment: pre-vaccination baseline after standard-of-care therapy. This CDR3 comprises 12 residues. V gave up 4 bases and J gave up 5 bases, with 6 bases separating them. From germline, CDR1 is PRHDT and CDR2 FYEKMQ (reference sequence). TCRdb's table, derived via immunoSEQ multiplex PCR, lists solely in-frame clones and lacks some. This table has tens of thousands of clones, about four fifths appearing once. The chain carries TRBV13 and TRBJ1-5; D unclear. This sequence was found in a man in his forties with glioma. Some clones in this sample may be carry-over from other donors' samples. Sequenced here: PBMCs, sampled from a glioma patient treated with radiotherapy, temozolomide or both. CDR3 nucleotides: TGTGCCAGCAGCTCTTGGGATCAGCCCCAGCATTTT. Its translation is CASSSWDQPQHF.